What follows is one T cell receptor beta chain and its context. This sample is part of a study of shared clonotypes between healthy human individuals. Study background: Donors, aged 18 to 49, were two women and three men. Used for every donor were three CD4 naive, three CD4 memory, two CD8 naive and one CD8 memory plate.

V was trimmed by 0 bases and J by 10 bases, leaving 13 bases between them. The CDR3 runs 15 residues. The germline CDR1 and CDR2 sequences are MGHRA and YSYEKL. Here immunoSEQ multiplex PCR was the method, and the copy in TCRdb shows in-frame clones only, minus some. Here the sample spans roughly 1 million clones, around 76% being singletons. Nashville, Tennessee was home to all donors, each a Caucasian adult. What was sequenced was memory CD4+ T cells sorted from blood. Subset defined: CD45RA-negative fraction. The origin of this receptor is a man aged 18 to 30 in good health. The chain uses TRBV4-1 and TRBJ1-6, with D maybe TRBD1 (5 bases). The CDR3 nucleotides read TGCGCCAGCAGCCAAGATGGAGGGGCACGATCACCCCTCCACTTT. Residues: CASSQDGGARSPLHF.